This TCR beta chain was sequenced during a study of OX40 agonist ivuxolimab in advanced cancers. Background on the study: Three patients had partial responses: one hepatocellular carcinoma, two cutaneous melanoma.

The CDR3 contains 14 residues. Trimming removed 2 bases from V and 7 bases from J, with 15 bases in between. Per the germline V gene, CDR1 is SEHNR and CDR2 is FQNEAQ (reference sequence). Using immunoSEQ multiplex PCR, the repertoire was profiled, and TCRdb retains in-frame clones only, with some absent. The sample gives approximately 89,000 clones, around 90% of which show up once; about 0.76% is in the top ten. The receptor's source is an adult with an advanced solid tumor such as melanoma, head and neck, liver or kidney cancer. This sample comprised CD4+ or CD8+ T cells sorted from blood, obtained in a trial of the OX40 agonist ivuxolimab. The chain is built from TRBV7-9 and TRBJ2-7, with D possibly matching TRBD1 (5 bases). In DNA form, the CDR3 reads TGTGCCAGCAGCTTATGGCAGGGCGGCGGTGAGCAGTACTTC. It yields the protein CASSLWQGGGEQYF.